These T cell receptor beta chains were read from a single sample in a study of CD4 T cell repertoires in COVID-19. Assay: immunoSEQ multiplex PCR; the TCRdb copy retains only in-frame clones and omits some. Among 23,000 or so clones listed, about nine tenths were seen once. The sequencing used central memory CD4+ T cells from blood, collected before the COVID-19 pandemic. The receptor set was obtained from a human donor who had COVID-19. Both conserved end residues are part of each CDR3. A D gene is named only where the DNA matches it firmly. Rows give clone size only sometimes, using once, few, many, or a class for an expanded clone.

clone_size d_call j_call v_call cdr3_aa cdr3_nt
NA TRBD2 TRBJ2-5 TRBV6-1 CASIRWAGGQETQYF TGTGCCAGCATCCGTTGGGCGGGAGGGCAAGAGACCCAGTACTTC
NA NA TRBJ1-3 TRBV5-1 CASSTTGDGNTIYF TGCGCCAGCAGCACGACAGGCGATGGAAACACCATATATTTT
NA TRBD2 TRBJ2-3 TRBV30 CAFGLAGGTTSTDTQYF TGTGCTTTCGGACTAGCGGGAGGGACGACTAGCACAGATACGCAGTATTTT
NA TRBD1 TRBJ2-2 TRBV15 CAASWTGPNTGELFF TGTGCCGCATCATGGACAGGTCCGAACACCGGGGAGCTGTTTTTT
NA NA TRBJ2-1 TRBV10-3 CAISDFSQGNEQFF TGTGCCATCAGTGACTTTAGCCAGGGTAATGAGCAGTTCTTC
NA NA TRBJ2-1 TRBV15 CATSRGRGNEQFF TGTGCCACCAGCAGAGGGCGAGGGAATGAGCAGTTCTTC
NA TRBD2 TRBJ2-3 TRBV9 CASSPSGGGTQYF TGTGCCAGCAGCCCTTCGGGGGGAGGTACGCAGTATTTT
once NA TRBJ2-7 TRBV7-9 CASSPFGLYEQYF TGTGCCAGCAGCCCCTTCGGTCTCTACGAGCAGTACTTC
NA NA TRBJ1-5 TRBV12-5 CASGLVRGIGNDNQPQHF TGTGCTAGTGGTTTGGTAAGGGGGATAGGGAACGACAATCAGCCCCAGCATTTT
NA NA TRBJ2-3 TRBV10-1 CASSDHGDTQYF TGCGCCAGCAGTGATCACGGAGATACGCAGTATTTT
NA NA TRBJ1-1 TRBV10-3 CAISDRRNTEAFF TGTGCCATCAGTGACAGGCGGAACACTGAAGCTTTCTTT
NA NA TRBJ1-1 TRBV5-1 CASSPPGGLGEAFF TGCGCCAGCAGCCCCCCGGGGGGGTTGGGTGAAGCTTTCTTT
NA NA TRBJ1-1 TRBV12-5 CASGPGDEDTEAFF TGTGCTAGTGGCCCAGGGGATGAGGACACTGAAGCTTTCTTT
NA NA TRBJ2-5 TRBV11-2 CASSAIQGRGETQYF TGTGCCAGCAGCGCTATCCAGGGGCGCGGAGAGACCCAGTACTTC